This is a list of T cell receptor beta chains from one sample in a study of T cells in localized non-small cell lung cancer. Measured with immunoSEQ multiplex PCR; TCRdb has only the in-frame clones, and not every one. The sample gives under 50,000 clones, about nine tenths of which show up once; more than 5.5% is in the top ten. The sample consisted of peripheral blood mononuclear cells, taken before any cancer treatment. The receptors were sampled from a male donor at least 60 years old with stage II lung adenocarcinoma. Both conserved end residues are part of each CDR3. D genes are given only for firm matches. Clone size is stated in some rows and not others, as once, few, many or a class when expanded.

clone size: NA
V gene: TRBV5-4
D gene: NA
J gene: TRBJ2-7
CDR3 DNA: TGTGCCAGCAGTGGGGGCCCCGGGGCCTCCTACGAGCAGTACTTC
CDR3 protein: CASSGGPGASYEQYF

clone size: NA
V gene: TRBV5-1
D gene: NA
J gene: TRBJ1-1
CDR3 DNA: TGCGCCAGCAGCCTTCGTCCCGGGACCGTGACGGCGAAGAACACTGAAGCTTTCTTT
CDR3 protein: CASSLRPGTVTAKNTEAFF

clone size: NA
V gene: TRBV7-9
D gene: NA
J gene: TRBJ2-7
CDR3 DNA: TGTGCCAGCAGCATCCGATCAGGGGACTTCTCCTACGAGCAGTACTTC
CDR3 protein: CASSIRSGDFSYEQYF

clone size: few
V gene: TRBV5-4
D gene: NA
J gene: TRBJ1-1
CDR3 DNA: TGTGCCAGCAGCCTTTCTGGGGTGAACACTGAAGCTTTCTTT
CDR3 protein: CASSLSGVNTEAFF

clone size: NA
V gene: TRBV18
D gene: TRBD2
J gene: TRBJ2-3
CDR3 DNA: TGTGCCAGCTCGCCGTCCGGGACTAGCGGGAGATCGGATACGCAGTATTTT
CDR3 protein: CASSPSGTSGRSDTQYF

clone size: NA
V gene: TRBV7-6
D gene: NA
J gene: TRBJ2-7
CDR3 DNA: TGTGCCAGCAGCCCCCGGGCCAAATACGAGCAGTACTTC
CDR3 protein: CASSPRAKYEQYF

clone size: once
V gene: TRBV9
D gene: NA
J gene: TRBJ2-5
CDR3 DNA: TGTGCCAGCAGCGTAAGTACAGGCACCCAAGAGACCCAGTACTTC
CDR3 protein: CASSVSTGTQETQYF

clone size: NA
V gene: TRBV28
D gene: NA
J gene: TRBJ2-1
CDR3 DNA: TGTGCCAGCAGTGGCCTGCACAATGAGCAGTTCTTC
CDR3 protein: CASSGLHNEQFF

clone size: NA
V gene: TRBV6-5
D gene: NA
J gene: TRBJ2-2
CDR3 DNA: TGTGCCAGCAGCCCCACAGGAGGGGACACCGGGGAGCTGTTTTTT
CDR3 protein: CASSPTGGDTGELFF

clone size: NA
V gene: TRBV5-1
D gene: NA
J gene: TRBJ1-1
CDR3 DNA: TGCGCCAGCAGCTCGGGACGGCTGAACACTGAAGCTTTCTTT
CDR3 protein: CASSSGRLNTEAFF

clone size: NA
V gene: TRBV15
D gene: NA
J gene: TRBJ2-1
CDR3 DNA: TGTGCCACCAGCAGAGCGGGAGTTCCCTACAATGAGCAGTTCTTC
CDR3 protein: CATSRAGVPYNEQFF

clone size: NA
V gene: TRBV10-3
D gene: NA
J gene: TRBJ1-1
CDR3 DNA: TGTGCCATCACCAAATCCCCGGGGGGCTCACAAGGTGAAGCTTTCTTT
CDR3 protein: CAITKSPGGSQGEAFF

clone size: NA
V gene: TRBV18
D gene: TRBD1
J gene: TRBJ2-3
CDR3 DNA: TGTGCCAGCTCCCTTGGACAGGCGACAGATACGCAGTATTTT
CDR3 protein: CASSLGQATDTQYF

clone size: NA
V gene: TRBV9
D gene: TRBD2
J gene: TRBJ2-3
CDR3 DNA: TGTGCCAGCAGCACCTCCCCGGGGGGTACGCAGTATTTT
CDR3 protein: CASSTSPGGTQYF

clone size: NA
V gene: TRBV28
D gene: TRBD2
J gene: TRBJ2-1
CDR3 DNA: TGTGCCAGCAGTTTCCCTAGCGGGAGGGTTGGGGTGAATGAGCAGTTCTTC
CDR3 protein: CASSFPSGRVGVNEQFF

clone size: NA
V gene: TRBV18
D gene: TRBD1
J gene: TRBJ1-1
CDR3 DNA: TGTGCCAGCTCAGGCACAGGCCAGGGGGCGAGTGAAGCTTTCTTT
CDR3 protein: CASSGTGQGASEAFF

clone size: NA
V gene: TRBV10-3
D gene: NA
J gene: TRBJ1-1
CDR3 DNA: TGTGCCATCAGTGAGTCCGGGACTAATGAAGCTTTCTTT
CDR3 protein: CAISESGTNEAFF

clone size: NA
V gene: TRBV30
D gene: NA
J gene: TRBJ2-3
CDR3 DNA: TGTGCCTGGAGAAGTTCCTCTCCCCCGGGAGCGAGATATGATACGCAGTATTTT
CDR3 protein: CAWRSSSPPGARYDTQYF

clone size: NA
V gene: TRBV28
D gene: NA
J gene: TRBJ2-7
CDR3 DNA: TGTGCCAGCAGAGACTCAGGGAGCGAGCAGTACTTC
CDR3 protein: CASRDSGSEQYF

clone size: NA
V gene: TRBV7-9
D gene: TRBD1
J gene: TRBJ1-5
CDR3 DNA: TGTGCCAGCAGCCGACAGGGGGGGTATCAGCCCCAGCATTTT
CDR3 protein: CASSRQGGYQPQHF

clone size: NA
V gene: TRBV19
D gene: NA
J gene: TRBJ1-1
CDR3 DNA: TGTGCCAGTACCGAGAACCCACCGGTCGCTGAAGCTTTCTTT
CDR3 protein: CASTENPPVAEAFF

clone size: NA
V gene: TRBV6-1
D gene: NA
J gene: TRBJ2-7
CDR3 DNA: TGTGCCAGCTTTGCTGGGCAGGGGGGGATCTACGAGCAGTACTTC
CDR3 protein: CASFAGQGGIYEQYF

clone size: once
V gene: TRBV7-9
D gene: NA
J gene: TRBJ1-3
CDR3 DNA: TGTGCCAGCAGCGCACAGGGTACTGGAAACACCATATATTTT
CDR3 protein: CASSAQGTGNTIYF

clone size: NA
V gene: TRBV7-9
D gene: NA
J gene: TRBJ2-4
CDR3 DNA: TGTGCCAGCAGCCCCGTCGGGGGTAGGAGGGACATTCAGTACTTC
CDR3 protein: CASSPVGGRRDIQYF

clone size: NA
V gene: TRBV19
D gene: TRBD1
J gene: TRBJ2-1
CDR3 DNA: TGTGCCAGCCGACAGGGATCCTACAATGAGCAGTTCTTC
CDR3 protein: CASRQGSYNEQFF

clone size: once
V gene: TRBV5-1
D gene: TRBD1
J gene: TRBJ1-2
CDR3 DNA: TGCGCCAGCAGCTCCTCCCCGACAGGGGACTACTATGGCTACACCTTC
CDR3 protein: CASSSSPTGDYYGYTF

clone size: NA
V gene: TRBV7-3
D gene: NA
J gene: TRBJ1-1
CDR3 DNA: TGTGCCAGCAGCCCCTTCGGGCCGAACACTGAAGCTTTCTTT
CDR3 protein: CASSPFGPNTEAFF

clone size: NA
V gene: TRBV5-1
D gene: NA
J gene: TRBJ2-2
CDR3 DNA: TGCGCCAGCAGCTTGCTGGGGAACACCGGGGAGCTGTTTTTT
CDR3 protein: CASSLLGNTGELFF

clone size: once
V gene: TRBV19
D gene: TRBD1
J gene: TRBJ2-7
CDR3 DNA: TGTGCCAGTAGTATCGGACAGGGTTACGAGCAGTACTTC
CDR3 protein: CASSIGQGYEQYF

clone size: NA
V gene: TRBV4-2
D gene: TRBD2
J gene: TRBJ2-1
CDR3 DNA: TGTGCCAGCAGCCAACCGGGACTAGCGCCCAATGAGCAGTTCTTC
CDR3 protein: CASSQPGLAPNEQFF

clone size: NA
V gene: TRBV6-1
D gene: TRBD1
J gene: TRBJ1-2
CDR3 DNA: TGTGCCAGCAGTACAGGGACAGGCGGCTATGGCTACACCTTC
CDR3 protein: CASSTGTGGYGYTF

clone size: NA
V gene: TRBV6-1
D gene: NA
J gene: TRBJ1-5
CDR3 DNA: TGTGCCAGCAGGGGCGTTACATATAGCAATCAGCCCCAGCATTTT
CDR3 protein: CASRGVTYSNQPQHF